The entry that follows covers one T cell receptor (beta chain) sequence. PCR primers comprised 60 Vbeta and 13 Jbeta primers. The protocol was immunoSEQ multiplex PCR, while the TCRdb copy is restricted to in-frame clones and leaves out a portion. Counted here are 250,000 to 300,000 clones, roughly four fifths occurring once; the ten biggest clones make up roughly 2%. Germline V lookup: CDR1 LNHDA, CDR2 SQIVND (reference sequence). The CDR3 contains 15 residues. V was clipped by 5 bases and J by 8 bases; unmatched bases: 5. This sample was included in a study of cytomegalovirus exposure and HLA in healthy donors.

Source material: PBMCs. V gene TRBV19 combines with J gene TRBJ2-1, with 14 bases fitting TRBD2. This TCR came from a woman aged 40-49 years in good health and CMV-seropositive. The CDR3 DNA is TGTGCCAGTAGTCTCGGACTAGCGGGGGGCTATGAGCAGTTCTTC. Translation gives CASSLGLAGGYEQFF.